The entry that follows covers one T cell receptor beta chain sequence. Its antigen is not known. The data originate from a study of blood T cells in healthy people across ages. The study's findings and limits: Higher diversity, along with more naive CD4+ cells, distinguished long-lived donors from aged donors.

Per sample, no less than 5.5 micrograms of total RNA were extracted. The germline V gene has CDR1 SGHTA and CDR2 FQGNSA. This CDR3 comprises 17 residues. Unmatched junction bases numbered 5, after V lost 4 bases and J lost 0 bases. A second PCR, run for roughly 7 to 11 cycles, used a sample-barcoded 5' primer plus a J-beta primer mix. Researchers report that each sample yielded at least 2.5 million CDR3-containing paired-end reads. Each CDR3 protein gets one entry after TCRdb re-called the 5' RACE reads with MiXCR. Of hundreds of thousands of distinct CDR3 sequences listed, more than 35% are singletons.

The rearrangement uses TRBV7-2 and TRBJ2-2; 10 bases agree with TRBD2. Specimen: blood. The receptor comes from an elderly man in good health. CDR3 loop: CASSSPAGGPNTGELFF. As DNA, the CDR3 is TGTGCCAGCAGCTCTCCAGCGGGAGGGCCGAACACCGGGGAGCTGTTTTTT.